A selection of T cell receptor beta chains follows, all from one sample in a study of control samples from healthy donors and cancer patients. The data were produced by immunoSEQ multiplex PCR, yet TCRdb's version contains in-frame clones alone and is incomplete. The repertoire holds about 48,000 clones, with more than 85% as singletons. Input material: PBMCs. Every receptor here comes from a woman aged 45-60 years with head and neck cancer. The CDR3 runs from the conserved cysteine through the conserved F or W. Each record gives: D gene, V gene, J gene, clone size, CDR3 length, CDR3 protein, CDR3 DNA. D genes are given only for firm matches. Clone size is not always given. Where it is, it says once, few, many or a class for expanded clones.

D: TRBD2
V: TRBV3-1/TRBV3-2
J: TRBJ2-3
size: .
length: 16
CDR3: CASSLRRAGAGDTQYF
DNA: TGTGCCAGCAGCCTTCGGCGAGCGGGGGCAGGGGATACGCAGTATTTT

D: TRBD2
V: TRBV27
J: TRBJ2-7
size: .
length: 15
CDR3: CASSLVAGGRNEQYF
DNA: TGTGCCAGCAGTTTAGTTGCGGGAGGGCGGAACGAGCAGTACTTC

D: .
V: TRBV7-6
J: TRBJ1-1
size: .
length: 14
CDR3: CASSLGGLATEAFF
DNA: TGTGCCAGCAGCTTAGGGGGGCTGGCCACTGAAGCTTTCTTT

D: .
V: TRBV28
J: TRBJ1-5
size: .
length: 14
CDR3: CASSFRQGNQPQHF
DNA: TGTGCCAGCAGTTTTAGGCAGGGCAATCAGCCCCAGCATTTT

D: .
V: TRBV28
J: TRBJ2-5
size: few
length: 14
CDR3: CASSSRVGVETQYF
DNA: TGTGCCAGCAGTTCTCGGGTGGGGGTAGAGACCCAGTACTTC

D: .
V: TRBV7-8
J: TRBJ2-5
size: once
length: 13
CDR3: CASTTTGSGTQYF
DNA: TGTGCCAGCACCACAACGGGGTCTGGGACCCAGTACTTC

D: .
V: TRBV5-1
J: TRBJ1-1
size: .
length: 17
CDR3: CASSLSTAGTGNTEAFF
DNA: TGCGCCAGCAGCCTTTCGACAGCTGGGACTGGGAACACTGAAGCTTTCTTT

D: TRBD2
V: TRBV2
J: TRBJ2-3
size: .
length: 13
CDR3: CASRSAGGDTQYF
DNA: TGTGCCAGCAGATCAGCGGGGGGAGATACGCAGTATTTT

D: .
V: TRBV3-1/TRBV3-2
J: TRBJ1-4
size: .
length: 15
CDR3: CASSQEGRSDEKLFF
DNA: TGTGCCAGCAGCCAAGAGGGGAGATCCGATGAAAAACTGTTTTTT

D: .
V: TRBV7-9
J: TRBJ1-5
size: .
length: 14
CDR3: CASSLQYSNQPQHF
DNA: TGTGCCAGCAGCTTACAGTATAGCAATCAGCCCCAGCATTTT

D: TRBD1
V: TRBV19
J: TRBJ2-2
size: .
length: 13
CDR3: CASSEQGAGELFF
DNA: TGTGCCAGTAGTGAACAGGGGGCCGGGGAGCTGTTTTTT

D: .
V: TRBV15
J: TRBJ2-4
size: .
length: 15
CDR3: CATSRGPGVKNIQYF
DNA: TGTGCCACCAGCAGAGGCCCAGGGGTCAAAAACATTCAGTACTTC

D: .
V: TRBV19
J: TRBJ2-7
size: .
length: 18
CDR3: CASSIDLMRGDLIYEQYF
DNA: TGTGCCAGTAGTATAGATCTTATGCGGGGAGACCTTATCTACGAGCAGTACTTC

D: .
V: TRBV27
J: TRBJ2-7
size: .
length: 13
CDR3: CASSLGMSSEQYF
DNA: TGTGCCAGCAGTTTAGGAATGAGCAGCGAGCAGTACTTC

D: .
V: TRBV4-2
J: TRBJ2-1
size: .
length: 16
CDR3: CASSQLAGSSYNEQFF
DNA: TGTGCCAGCAGCCAACTCGCGGGATCCTCCTACAATGAGCAGTTCTTC

D: TRBD2
V: TRBV6-5
J: TRBJ2-3
size: .
length: 15
CDR3: CASSRVGGRTDTQYF
DNA: TGTGCCAGCAGTCGAGTGGGAGGGCGCACAGATACGCAGTATTTT

D: TRBD2
V: TRBV7-2
J: TRBJ2-7
size: .
length: 17
CDR3: CASSFRTSGRKSDEQYF
DNA: TGTGCCAGCAGCTTCAGGACTAGCGGGAGGAAATCCGACGAGCAGTACTTC

D: TRBD2
V: TRBV27
J: TRBJ2-5
size: once
length: 16
CDR3: CASSPRLAGGQETQYF
DNA: TGTGCCAGCAGTCCCAGACTAGCGGGGGGGCAAGAGACCCAGTACTTC

D: TRBD1
V: TRBV7-9
J: TRBJ2-5
size: few
length: 15
CDR3: CASSLGQGIYETQYF
DNA: TGTGCCAGCAGCTTGGGACAGGGAATCTATGAGACCCAGTACTTC

D: .
V: TRBV7-9
J: TRBJ2-7
size: .
length: 13
CDR3: CASSRQVPYEQYF
DNA: TGTGCCAGCAGCAGACAGGTGCCCTACGAGCAGTACTTC

D: .
V: TRBV21-1
J: TRBJ2-2
size: .
length: 16
CDR3: CASSKRTQGPRGELFF
DNA: TGTGCCAGCAGCAAACGGACACAAGGGCCGCGGGGGGAGCTGTTTTTT

D: .
V: TRBV6-1
J: TRBJ1-3
size: .
length: 17
CDR3: CASSGWGHRDSGNTIYF
DNA: TGTGCCAGCAGTGGGTGGGGACATAGAGACTCTGGAAACACCATATATTTT

D: .
V: TRBV29-1
J: TRBJ1-2
size: .
length: 13
CDR3: CSVEGSFGDGYTF
DNA: TGCAGCGTTGAGGGCAGCTTTGGGGATGGCTACACCTTC

D: .
V: TRBV5-1
J: TRBJ2-7
size: .
length: 14
CDR3: CASSLGGRSDEQYF
DNA: TGCGCCAGCAGCTTGGGGGGTAGAAGCGACGAGCAGTACTTC

D: .
V: TRBV19
J: TRBJ2-3
size: .
length: 17
CDR3: CASSPRHGGSSTDTQYF
DNA: TGTGCCAGTAGCCCACGACACGGAGGTTCTAGCACAGATACGCAGTATTTT

D: .
V: TRBV21-1
J: TRBJ2-3
size: .
length: 14
CDR3: CARFRRAHTDTQYF
DNA: TGTGCCAGGTTCCGAAGGGCCCACACAGATACGCAGTATTTT

D: .
V: TRBV19
J: TRBJ1-5
size: .
length: 15
CDR3: CASSKDGYSNQPQHF
DNA: TGTGCCAGTAGTAAAGACGGTTATAGCAATCAGCCCCAGCATTTT